The 12 T cell receptor beta chains in this list originate from one sample, sequenced in a study of neurological immune-mediated disorders. MiXCR was run by TCRdb on the 5' RACE reads, yielding one entry per CDR3 protein. The sample has tens of thousands of distinct CDR3 sequences, 12% seen once. Sequenced input: PBMCs. The receptors derive from a female donor in good health.

This clonotype has a count of ten or more. The rearrangement uses TRBV9 and TRBJ1-1; 8 bases map to TRBD1. This CDR3 comprises 16 residues. The germline V gene has CDR1 SGDLS and CDR2 YYNGEE. V lost 3 bases, J lost 4 bases, and 11 bases stayed unmatched. In DNA, the CDR3 is TGTGCCAGCAGCGCGGGGACAGGCAAAGGGGCCACTGAAGCTTTCTTT. Its translation: CASSAGTGKGATEAFF.

To note about this clonotype: Being one base from a much bigger clone, this may be a read error. The gene calls are TRBV5-1 and TRBJ1-2; D is possibly TRBD1 (5 bases). CDR1 and CDR2 (germline): SGHRS, YFSETQ. CDR3 length: 14 amino acids. Between the trimmed V and J ends, which lost 0 bases and 1 base, there was a span of 7 bases. The CDR3 reads CASSLVGGNYGYTF. The CDR3, as DNA: TGCGCCAGCAGCTTGGTCGGGGGTAACTATGGCTACACCTTC.

In its sample, this clonotype was seen many times. The gene calls are TRBV5-6 and TRBJ1-5, with D perhaps TRBD1 (6 bases). Germline assignment: CDR1 SGHDT and CDR2 YYEEEE. This CDR3 is built from 18 residues. The V end lost 0 bases, the J end lost 4 bases, and 20 bases lay between the germline ends. CDR3 bases: TGTGCCAGCAGCTTGGGCTCGAGGGGGACCGTGGGGAATCAGCCCCAGCATTTT. Its translation is CASSLGSRGTVGNQPQHF.

This clonotype was seen many times. The genes are TRBV5-1 and TRBJ2-1; D is unresolved. The V gene lost 2 bases and the J gene lost 5 bases, with 11 bases spanning the gap. There are 14 residues in the CDR3. CDR1 and CDR2 (germline): SGHRS, YFSETQ. The CDR3 loop reads CASSLPTGNNEQFF. In DNA, the CDR3 is TGCGCCAGCAGCTTACCGACTGGAAACAATGAGCAGTTCTTC.

This clonotype has ten or more counts. V gene TRBV5-1 combines with J gene TRBJ2-7; 9 bases line up with TRBD1. CDR3 length: 14 amino acids. Per germline, CDR1 SGHRS and CDR2 YFSETQ. V lost 7 bases, J lost 4 bases, and 9 bases stayed unmatched. DNA of the CDR3: TGCGCCAGCCGCCCCGGGACAGGGTTTTACGAGCAGTACTTC. It specifies CASRPGTGFYEQYF.

In regard to this clonotype: Relative to the germline gene, one junction end is altered; a read error may explain this. J is TRBJ2-7 and V is TRBV18; 9 positions agree with TRBD2. The CDR3 is 15 amino acids. The germline CDR1 and CDR2 sequences are KGHSH and LQKENI. As DNA, the CDR3 is TGTGCCAGCTCACCACCATCGCTAGCGGGATACGAGCATTACTTC. Its protein is CASSPPSLAGYEHYF.

This clonotype was recorded at least ten times. The V gene is TRBV11-2, the J gene TRBJ2-7; 7 bases line up with TRBD1. Germline V lookup: CDR1 SGHAT, CDR2 FQNNGV. The CDR3 runs to 13 residues. J gave up 2 bases and V 5 bases, and 3 bases lay outside the gene matches. CDR3 residues: CASSRDSTYEQYF. The CDR3 nucleotides are TGTGCCAGCAGCAGGGACAGCACCTACGAGCAGTACTTC.

This clonotype was observed many times. J is TRBJ2-1 and V is TRBV12-3 or TRBV12-4; D is ambiguous. Trimming took off 5 bases at V and 6 bases at J, with 8 bases between the two ends. The CDR3 has 12 residues. CDR3 sequence: CASSTRLNEQFF. The CDR3 region has the DNA TGTGCCAGCAGTACCCGCCTCAATGAGCAGTTCTTC.

This clonotype showed up many times. The chain recombines TRBV5-1 with TRBJ2-1; weak D call: TRBD2 (5 bases). CDR1 is SGHRS and CDR2 is YFSETQ in the germline V gene. Trimming pared 1 base from V and 8 bases from J, leaving 10 bases between. The CDR3 loop spans 13 amino acids. The CDR3, as DNA: TGCGCCAGCAGCTTGTACACCGGGGATGAGCAGTTCTTC. Encoded protein: CASSLYTGDEQFF.

This clonotype was recorded at least ten times. The chain combines TRBV5-5 with TRBJ1-2; tentative D call: TRBD1 (6 bases). Germline lookup yields CDR1 SGHKS and CDR2 YYEKEE (reference sequence). The V end lost 1 base, the J end lost 8 bases, and 12 bases lay between the germline ends. The CDR3 loop spans 13 amino acids. The CDR3 DNA follows: TGTGCCAGCAGCTTGAGGGGGGCGAGGGGCTACACCTTC. Translated, it gives CASSLRGARGYTF. Combining the CDR3 with reference TRBV5-5 and TRBJ1-2 gives the whole variable domain DAGVTQSPTHLIKTRGQQVTLRCSPISGHKSVSWYQQVLGQGPQFIFQYYEKEERGRGNFPDRFSARQFPNYSSELNVNALLLGDSALYLCASSLRGARGYTFGSGTRLTVV.

V is TRBV4-2 and J is TRBJ1-2, with a weak D call TRBD1 (5 bases). This CDR3 has 15 amino acids. V lost 4 bases and J lost 7, with 19 bases in between. The germline CDR1 and CDR2 sequences are LGHNA and YNFKEQ. As DNA, the CDR3 is TGTGCCAGCAGCCTCCATTACGGGGCAGGGAGTGGCTACACCTTC. Its translation is CASSLHYGAGSGYTF.

This clonotype has ten or more counts. This chain connects TRBV15 to TRBJ1-1; 9 bases align to TRBD1. The CDR3 consists of 15 residues. CDR1 and CDR2 from the germline V gene are LNHNV and YYDKDF (reference sequence). Unmatched junction bases numbered 10, after V lost 1 base and J lost 10 bases. The CDR3 bases are TGTGCCACCAGCAGAGTTGGGACAGGGACGCGAAGAGCTTTCTTT. This gives the protein CATSRVGTGTRRAFF.